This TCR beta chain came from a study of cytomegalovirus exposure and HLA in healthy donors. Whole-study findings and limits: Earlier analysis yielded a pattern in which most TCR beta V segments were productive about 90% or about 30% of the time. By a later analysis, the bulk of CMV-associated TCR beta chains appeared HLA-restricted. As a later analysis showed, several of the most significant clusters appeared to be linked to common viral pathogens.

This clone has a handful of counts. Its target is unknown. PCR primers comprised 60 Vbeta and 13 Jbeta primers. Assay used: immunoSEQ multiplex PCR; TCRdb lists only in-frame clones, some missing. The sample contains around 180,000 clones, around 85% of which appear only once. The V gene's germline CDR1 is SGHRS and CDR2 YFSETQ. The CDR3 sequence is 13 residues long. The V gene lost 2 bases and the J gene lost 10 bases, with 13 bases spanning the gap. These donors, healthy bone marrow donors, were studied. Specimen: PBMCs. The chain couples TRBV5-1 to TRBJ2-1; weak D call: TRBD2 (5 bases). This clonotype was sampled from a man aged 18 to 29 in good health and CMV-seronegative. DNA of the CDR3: TGCGCCAGCAGCTTCCGGGATGGCGGAGAGCAGTTCTTC. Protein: CASSFRDGGEQFF.